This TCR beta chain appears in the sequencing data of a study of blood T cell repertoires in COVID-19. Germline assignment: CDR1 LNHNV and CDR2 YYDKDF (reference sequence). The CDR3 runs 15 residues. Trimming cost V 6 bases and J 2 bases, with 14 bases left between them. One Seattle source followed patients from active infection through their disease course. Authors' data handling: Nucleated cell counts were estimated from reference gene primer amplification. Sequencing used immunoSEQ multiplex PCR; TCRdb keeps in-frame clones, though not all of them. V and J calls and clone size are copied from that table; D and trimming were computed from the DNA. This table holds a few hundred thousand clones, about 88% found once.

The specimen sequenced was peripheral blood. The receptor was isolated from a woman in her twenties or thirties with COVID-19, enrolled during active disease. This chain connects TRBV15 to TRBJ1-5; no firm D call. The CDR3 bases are TGTGCCACCAGTAAAGCGCCGGGTGGCAATCAGCCCCAGCATTTT. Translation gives CATSKAPGGNQPQHF.